This TCR beta chain originates from a study of blood T cell repertoires in COVID-19. Overall study context: The samples span acute and convalescent COVID-19 from the United States, Italy and Spain.

TCRdb keeps only in-frame clones here, not all; method: immunoSEQ multiplex PCR. The profile shows roughly 68,000 clones, 83% of them singletons. CDR3 length: 13 residues. Germline values: CDR1 SGHDT, CDR2 YYEEEE. J gave up 6 bases and V 0 bases, and 2 bases lay outside the gene matches. This sequence originates from a woman of 80 years or more with acute or convalescent COVID-19. Sequencing was performed on peripheral blood. This chain uses TRBV5-6 with TRBJ1-2; TRBD1 matches at 7 bases. CDR3 loop: CASSLVTGDGYTF. The CDR3 DNA is TGTGCCAGCAGCTTGGTTACAGGGGATGGCTACACCTTC.